This paragraph reports one TCR beta chain. The method was immunoSEQ multiplex PCR; TCRdb's version includes in-frame clones alone and lacks a portion of them. The table lists around 200,000 clones, around 85% of them singletons. This sample is drawn from a study of blood T cell repertoires in COVID-19. Germline V CDR1 and CDR2: LNHDA, SQIVND (reference sequence). Trimming at V came to 3 bases and at J to 7 bases, leaving 9 bases not matched to a gene. The CDR3 has 15 residues. Sequenced: PBMCs or T cells enriched from blood (not recorded which). This rearrangement joins TRBV19 to TRBJ2-4; 7 nucleotides line up with TRBD1. This TCR was sampled from a man aged 35-49 years who had recovered from COVID-19. The CDR3 DNA follows: TGTGCCAGTAGTATGGGGACAGCCGATGTGAACATTCAGTACTTC. Its protein is CASSMGTADVNIQYF.